Below, 32 T cell receptor beta chains from the same sample are listed, as sequenced in a study of Ad26.COV2.S vaccination and SARS-CoV-2 variants. Clones were sequenced by immunoSEQ multiplex PCR, and TCRdb holds only the in-frame ones, with some missing. The data contain about 680,000 clones, about 90% of them seen just once; the ten biggest clones take up about 1.5%. Indicated treatment: about 20 received Ad26.COV2.S at low or high dose, single or two shots; several received placebo; per-sample allocation not given. Following the first vaccine or placebo injection, samples were taken on day 63. The sequencing here drew on peripheral blood, taken in a trial of Ad26.COV2.S vaccine versus placebo. These TCRs come from a person aged 18-65 years who received the Ad26.COV2.S COVID-19 vaccine or a placebo.

The V call is TRBV11-2, the J call TRBJ2-7; D is perhaps TRBD1 (9 bases). This CDR3 spans 14 amino acids. Trimming removed 5 bases from V and 10 bases from J, with 21 bases in between. Germline lookup yields CDR1 SGHAT and CDR2 FQNNGV. This CDR3 reads CASSRGGTGTRQYF. CDR3 sequence (DNA): TGTGCCAGCAGCCGGGGGGGGACAGGGACGCGTCAGTACTTC.

This clone appeared a single time. CDR3 in DNA: TGTGCCTGGAGTAAGGGGCCCCAACCCGGGGAGCTGTTTTTT. Translating gives CAWSKGPQPGELFF. V gene TRBV30 combines with J gene TRBJ2-2; tentative D call: TRBD1 (5 bases). The ends were cut back, 2 bases at V and 6 bases at J, with 13 bases in the middle. This CDR3 region has 14 residues. The germline CDR1 and CDR2 sequences are GTSNPN and SVGIG (reference sequence). The complete variable domain, with remaining parts taken from reference TRBV30 and TRBJ2-2, reads SQTIHQWPATLVQPVGSPLSLECTVEGTSNPNLYWYRQAAGRGLQLLFYSVGIGQISSEVPQNLSASRPQDRQFILSSKKLLLSDSGFYLCAWSKGPQPGELFFGEGSRLTVL.

The chain combines TRBV5-1 with TRBJ2-4; TRBD1 agrees at 7 bases. After removal of 1 base from V and 4 bases from J, the junction contained 5 bases not matched to a gene. This CDR3 is 15 amino acids long. Germline-derived CDR1 and CDR2 are SGHRS and YFSETQ. This CDR3 is CASSLYGTEKNIQYF. CDR3 nucleotide sequence: TGCGCCAGCAGCTTGTACGGGACAGAAAAAAACATTCAGTACTTC.

This rearrangement joins TRBV5-1 to TRBJ2-7; the D gene could be TRBD1 or TRBD2 (5 bases each). Germline V gene data show CDR1 as SGHRS and CDR2 as YFSETQ. CDR3 length: 14 amino acids. Trimming took 4 bases from V and 5 from J, leaving 16 bases between them. DNA for the CDR3: TGCGCCAGCAGCCTGGGACCGCTAAGGGACGAGCAGTACTTC. It translates to CASSLGPLRDEQYF. The entire variable domain, with the rest obtained from reference TRBV5-1 and TRBJ2-7, is as follows: KAGVTQTPRYLIKTRGQQVTLSCSPISGHRSVSWYQQTPGQGLQFLFEYFSETQRNKGNFPGRFSGRQFSNSRSEMNVSTLELGDSALYLCASSLGPLRDEQYFGPGTRLTVT.

V is TRBV4-2 and J is TRBJ1-4, with TRBD1 matching 12 bases. The CDR3 has 15 residues. Germline lookup yields CDR1 LGHNA and CDR2 YNFKEQ. Germline trimming cut 3 bases from V and 5 bases from J; bases unmatched to any gene: 1. CDR3 sequence reads: CASSHGTGGNEKLFF. CDR3 sequence (DNA): TGTGCCAGCAGCCATGGGACAGGGGGCAATGAAAAACTGTTTTTT.

The rearrangement joins TRBV5-4 to TRBJ1-1; TRBD1 matches 10 bases. The V and J ends lost 4 bases and 3 bases, in that order; junction bases with no gene match: 3. The CDR3 has 14 residues. The V gene's germline CDR1 is SGHNT and CDR2 YYREEE (reference sequence). CDR3 in amino acids: CASSMGQGYTEAFF. DNA of the CDR3: TGTGCCAGCAGCATGGGACAGGGGTACACTGAAGCTTTCTTT.

The CDR3 sequence is CAIKAGENTEAFF. CDR3 in DNA: TGTGCCATCAAGGCAGGGGAGAACACTGAAGCTTTCTTT. The chain uses TRBV10-3 and TRBJ1-1; the D gene is possibly TRBD1 (6 bases). V was trimmed by 7 bases and J by 1 base, leaving 10 bases between them. The CDR3 runs 13 residues. Per germline, CDR1 ENHRY and CDR2 SYGVKD.

The count of this clone is one. This chain joins TRBV3-1 (or the pseudogene TRBV3-2) and TRBJ2-3; TRBD2 is a possible D gene (6 bases). The germline CDR1 and CDR2 sequences are LGHDT and YNNKEL (reference sequence). The CDR3 covers 13 residues. Deletions cut 6 bases from V and 1 base from J, with 8 bases between. In DNA form, the CDR3 reads TGTGCCAGCAGACGACTAGGCACAGATACGCAGTATTTT. Its translation is CASRRLGTDTQYF.

The rearrangement links TRBV15 to TRBJ2-2, with 14 bases aligning to TRBD2. V dropped 1 base and J dropped 7; count of bases not matched to a gene: 5. Germline lookup yields CDR1 LNHNV and CDR2 YYDKDF (reference sequence). The CDR3 is 17 amino acids. In DNA, the CDR3 is TGTGCCACCAGCAGAGCACGACTAGCGGGAGGGCGCGGGGAGCTGTTTTTT. Protein: CATSRARLAGGRGELFF. Drawing the rest from reference TRBV15 and TRBJ2-2, the complete variable domain is DAMVIQNPRYQVTQFGKPVTLSCSQTLNHNVMYWYQQKSSQAPKLLFHYYDKDFNNEADTPDNFQSRRPNTSFCFLDIRSPGLGDTAMYLCATSRARLAGGRGELFFGEGSRLTVL.

This chain joins TRBV24-1 and TRBJ2-7, with D possibly matching TRBD1 (6 bases). V lost 4 bases and J 6 bases, leaving 6 bases between the germline ends. Germline lookup yields CDR1 KGHDR and CDR2 SFDVKD. CDR3 length: 11 amino acids. CDR3 in amino acids: CATSETGEQYF. The CDR3 DNA reads TGTGCCACCAGTGAGACAGGCGAGCAGTACTTC.

The chain carries TRBV5-1 and TRBJ2-1; D could derive from TRBD1 or TRBD2 (5 bases each). Trimming took 4 bases from V and 5 from J, leaving 13 bases between them. Germline V gene data show CDR1 as SGHRS and CDR2 as YFSETQ. The CDR3 has 14 amino acids. The CDR3, as DNA: TGCGCCAGCAGCCGCCGGGACGGGAACAATGAGCAGTTCTTC. This encodes CASSRRDGNNEQFF. Full variable domain (remainder filled in from reference TRBV5-1 and TRBJ2-1): KAGVTQTPRYLIKTRGQQVTLSCSPISGHRSVSWYQQTPGQGLQFLFEYFSETQRNKGNFPGRFSGRQFSNSRSEMNVSTLELGDSALYLCASSRRDGNNEQFFGPGTRLTVL.

J is TRBJ2-7 and V is TRBV19; 9 nucleotides align to TRBD1. J lost 2 bases, V lost 5 bases, and 7 bases had no gene match. This CDR3 spans 15 amino acids. Germline V gives CDR1 LNHDA, CDR2 SQIVND (reference sequence). The chain's CDR3 is CASSRGTGSAYEQYF. The CDR3 region has the DNA TGTGCCAGTAGTCGGGGGACAGGGTCAGCCTACGAGCAGTACTTC.

The V gene is TRBV29-1, the J gene TRBJ2-5; a weak D match, TRBD1 (6 bases). Germline loops: CDR1 SQVTM, CDR2 ANQGSEA. CDR3 length equals 14 residues. Between the trimmed V and J ends, which lost 3 bases and 9 bases, there was a span of 20 bases. DNA of the CDR3: TGCAGCGTTGAGTACTCGACAGGCCTCCGGTCCCAGTACTTC. Its translation: CSVEYSTGLRSQYF.

The chain is built from TRBV6-1 and TRBJ1-2; 7 bases are shared with TRBD1. The CDR3 spans 16 residues. The J segment lost 3 bases and the V segment lost 0 bases, leaving 7 bases of the junction unmatched. Per germline, CDR1 MNHNS and CDR2 SASEGT. CDR3 sequence (DNA): TGTGCCAGCAGTGAAGCGGGGGACAGCGTAGACTATGGCTACACCTTC. It encodes CASSEAGDSVDYGYTF.

This clone has more than one count but fewer than ten. The rearrangement links TRBV5-1 to TRBJ1-4, with D uncertain. This CDR3 contains 15 residues. Trimming took 6 bases from V and 0 from J, leaving 12 bases between them. Germline V gene sequence: CDR1 SGHRS, CDR2 YFSETQ. The chain's CDR3 is CASTTMGATNEKLFF. DNA for the CDR3: TGCGCCAGCACCACGATGGGTGCAACTAATGAAAAACTGTTTTTT. The variable domain in full, completed from reference TRBV5-1 and TRBJ1-4, reads KAGVTQTPRYLIKTRGQQVTLSCSPISGHRSVSWYQQTPGQGLQFLFEYFSETQRNKGNFPGRFSGRQFSNSRSEMNVSTLELGDSALYLCASTTMGATNEKLFFGSGTQLSVL.

This chain joins TRBV7-6 and TRBJ2-3, with 8 bases matching TRBD2. This CDR3 has 16 amino acids. Trimming removed 1 base from V and 1 base from J; junction bases left unmatched: 4. The germline CDR1 and CDR2 sequences are SGHVS and FNYEAQ. Written as DNA, the CDR3 is TGTGCCAGCAGCTTAGTGGCGGGGGGTCGCACAGATACGCAGTATTTT. Amino acids: CASSLVAGGRTDTQYF. The full variable domain, its missing parts supplied by reference TRBV7-6 and TRBJ2-3, is GAGVSQSPRYKVTKRGQDVALRCDPISGHVSLYWYRQALGQGPEFLTYFNYEAQQDKSGLPNDRFSAERPEGSISTLTIQRTEQRDSAMYRCASSLVAGGRTDTQYFGPGTRLTVL.

The chain combines TRBV7-2 with TRBJ2-7, with 10 bases fitting TRBD1. Trimming cost V 4 bases and J 5 bases; bases outside gene matches: 11. Germline V lookup: CDR1 SGHTA, CDR2 FQGNSA. The CDR3 loop spans 16 amino acids. The CDR3 sequence is CASSSHPGQGTDEQYF. CDR3 DNA: TGTGCCAGCAGCTCCCACCCGGGACAGGGGACTGACGAGCAGTACTTC.

This clone was seen a handful of times. The rearrangement joins TRBV5-6 to TRBJ2-7; D gene ambiguous. The V and J ends lost 3 bases and 0 bases respectively, with 10 bases between them. Germline CDR1 and CDR2: SGHDT and YYEEEE. This CDR3 is built from 14 residues. CDR3 protein: CASSSGPDSYEQYF. The CDR3 DNA follows: TGTGCCAGCAGCTCTGGACCGGACTCCTACGAGCAGTACTTC.

This chain joins TRBV11-3 and TRBJ2-5; D not certain. The CDR3 is made up of 12 amino acids. Germline V CDR1 and CDR2: SGHNT, YENEEA. The V gene lost 5 bases and the J gene lost 3 bases, with 7 bases spanning the gap. The CDR3 DNA sequence: TGTGCCAGCAGCCGAGGAGAAGAGACCCAGTACTTC. Protein sequence: CASSRGEETQYF.

The chain's CDR3 is CASSLPQGGRNTEAFF. The CDR3 coding sequence is TGTGCCAGTAGTCTCCCACAGGGGGGAAGGAACACTGAAGCTTTCTTT. The rearrangement links TRBV19 to TRBJ1-1; 8 positions agree with TRBD1. The length of the CDR3 is 16 residues. J lost 1 base, V lost 5 bases, and 9 bases had no gene match. Germline V CDR1 and CDR2: LNHDA, SQIVND (reference sequence).

This rearrangement joins TRBV7-9 to TRBJ2-5; D is perhaps TRBD1 or TRBD2 (5 bases each). CDR1 and CDR2 from the germline V gene are SEHNR and FQNEAQ (reference sequence). With 5 bases removed from V and 4 bases from J, the gap between germline ends came to 11 bases. CDR3 size: 13 residues. The CDR3 here is CASSTTGAETQYF. In nucleotides, the CDR3 is TGTGCCAGCAGCACGACCGGGGCAGAGACCCAGTACTTC.

The chain employs TRBV19 and TRBJ1-6, with TRBD1 matching 7 bases. Germline V gene data show CDR1 as LNHDA and CDR2 as SQIVND (reference sequence). Trimming removed 8 bases from V and 8 bases from J; junction bases left unmatched: 12. The length of the CDR3 is 15 residues. The CDR3 DNA reads as TGTGCCAGTGGAGTGGAGGGGGCGCGACATTCACCCCTCCACTTT. The encoded protein is CASGVEGARHSPLHF.

V usage is TRBV27 and J usage is TRBJ2-7, with D hard to call. From germline, CDR1 is MNHEY and CDR2 SMNVEV (reference sequence). V lost 7 bases to trimming and J lost 10 bases, with 17 bases between them. The CDR3 sequence is 12 residues long. CDR3 DNA: TGTGCCAGCACCTCGGCCAATGGGGTCCAGTACTTC. Its translation is CASTSANGVQYF.

In this sample, this clone turned up once. The chain is built from TRBV18 and TRBJ1-3; D call uncertain. The V gene's germline CDR1 is KGHSH and CDR2 LQKENI. This CDR3 is 15 amino acids long. Deletions cut 2 bases from V and 7 bases from J, with 15 bases between. The CDR3 sequence is CASSPTGNSQNTIYF. DNA for the CDR3: TGTGCCAGCTCACCAACGGGGAACTCGCAGAACACCATATATTTT.

The V call is TRBV19, the J call TRBJ2-7; 7 bases agree with TRBD1. The germline V gene encodes CDR1 LNHDA and CDR2 SQIVND (reference sequence). J lost 2 bases, V lost 5 bases, and 6 bases had no gene match. CDR3 length equals 14 residues. The CDR3 loop reads CASSPGGQAYEQYF. CDR3 sequence (DNA): TGTGCCAGTAGTCCAGGTGGACAGGCCTACGAGCAGTACTTC.

V gene TRBV15 combines with J gene TRBJ2-7; TRBD1 or TRBD2 may be the D gene (6 bases each). Looked up from germline, CDR1 is LNHNV and CDR2 is YYDKDF (reference sequence). V was clipped by 5 bases and J by 2 bases, with 10 bases between them. The CDR3 covers 13 residues. The CDR3 DNA is TGTGCCACCAGCGGCGGGACACCCTACGAGCAGTACTTC. Residues: CATSGGTPYEQYF.

V is TRBV5-6 and J is TRBJ2-1; tentative D call: TRBD2 (5 bases). This CDR3 region has 14 residues. Germline lookup yields CDR1 SGHDT and CDR2 YYEEEE. Trimming left V 2 bases short and J 3 bases short, with 9 bases between. This chain's CDR3 is CASSLVAGYNEQFF. The CDR3 nucleotides read TGTGCCAGCAGCTTAGTGGCGGGCTACAATGAGCAGTTCTTC.

Only one count was recorded for this clone. The chain employs TRBV18 and TRBJ1-1; TRBD1 aligns across 7 bases. CDR3 length: 13 residues. V shed 5 bases, J shed 4 bases, and the junction held 4 bases outside the gene matches. CDR1 KGHSH and CDR2 LQKENI come from the germline V gene. The CDR3 DNA sequence: TGTGCCAGCTCAATCGACAGGGTCACTGAAGCTTTCTTT. It encodes CASSIDRVTEAFF.

The chain is built from TRBV5-1 and TRBJ2-3; perhaps D is TRBD1 or TRBD2 (7 bases each). Per the germline V gene, CDR1 is SGHRS and CDR2 is YFSETQ. The CDR3 length is 16 residues. Trimming took off 0 bases at V and 2 bases at J, with 13 bases between the two ends. The CDR3 DNA reads as TGCGCCAGCAGCTTGGTACAGGGGAGGGACACAGATACGCAGTATTTT. Amino acid sequence: CASSLVQGRDTDTQYF.

Regarding this clone: The sample carries other DNA sequences with the same CDR3. The chain employs TRBV5-1 and TRBJ2-5, with 15 bases identical to TRBD2. The germline CDR1 and CDR2 sequences are SGHRS and YFSETQ. This CDR3 is built from 16 residues. Trimming cost V 2 bases and J 2 bases; bases outside gene matches: 1. CDR3 sequence reads: CASSFGTSGGQETQYF. As DNA, the CDR3 is TGCGCCAGCAGCTTCGGGACTAGCGGGGGGCAAGAGACCCAGTACTTC. The variable domain in full, completed from reference TRBV5-1 and TRBJ2-5, reads KAGVTQTPRYLIKTRGQQVTLSCSPISGHRSVSWYQQTPGQGLQFLFEYFSETQRNKGNFPGRFSGRQFSNSRSEMNVSTLELGDSALYLCASSFGTSGGQETQYFGPGTRLLVL.

CDR3 sequence reads: CASSGQANTGELFF. CDR3 DNA sequence: TGTGCCAGCAGCGGACAGGCGAACACCGGGGAGCTGTTTTTT. The chain recombines TRBV4-2 with TRBJ2-2; 7 bases map to TRBD1. Looked up from germline, CDR1 is LGHNA and CDR2 is YNFKEQ. CDR3 length: 14 residues. V dropped 5 bases and J dropped 0; count of bases not matched to a gene: 0.

CDR3 in DNA: TGTGCCAGCAGCTTGGGACTAGCGGGGGCCCGGGAGACCCAGTACTTC. Translation: CASSLGLAGARETQYF. V usage is TRBV7-3 and J usage is TRBJ2-5, with 14 bases lining up with TRBD2. The CDR3 sequence is 16 residues long. CDR1 and CDR2 from the germline V gene are SGHTA and FQGTGA. The V segment lost 3 bases and the J segment 5 bases; nucleotides outside the gene matches: 5.